These T cell receptor beta chains were read from a single sample in a study of cytomegalovirus exposure and HLA in healthy donors. The table came from immunoSEQ multiplex PCR; TCRdb's copy has only in-frame clones and leaves some out. The table lists 55,000 to 80,000 clones, roughly 80% of them singletons. Sequenced sample: PBMCs. The source of these receptors is a man in his sixties in good health and CMV-seropositive. Both conserved end residues are part of each CDR3. The order of the fields is D gene, clone size, J gene, V gene, CDR3 protein, CDR3 DNA. The D gene is left open where the match is weak. For some rows the clone size is stated as once, few or many, or as a class when expanded; others skip it.

D gene: .; clone size: .; J gene: TRBJ1-2; V gene: TRBV19; CDR3 protein: CASSIWPPGIYGYTF; CDR3 DNA: TGTGCCAGTAGTATATGGCCCCCCGGGATCTATGGCTACACCTTC
D gene: TRBD2; clone size: .; J gene: TRBJ2-3; V gene: TRBV18; CDR3 protein: CASSPGLASTDTQYF; CDR3 DNA: TGTGCCAGCTCACCAGGACTAGCTAGCACAGATACGCAGTATTTT
D gene: .; clone size: .; J gene: TRBJ2-5; V gene: TRBV7-9; CDR3 protein: CASSFSGLGEETQYF; CDR3 DNA: TGTGCCAGCAGCTTTTCGGGCCTCGGGGAAGAGACCCAGTACTTC
D gene: .; clone size: .; J gene: TRBJ2-5; V gene: TRBV7-9; CDR3 protein: CASSWGDSAETQYF; CDR3 DNA: TGTGCCAGCAGCTGGGGGGACAGCGCAGAGACCCAGTACTTC
D gene: TRBD1; clone size: .; J gene: TRBJ1-1; V gene: TRBV11-2; CDR3 protein: CASSLVTGVNTEAFF; CDR3 DNA: TGTGCCAGCAGCTTAGTCACAGGGGTCAACACTGAAGCTTTCTTT
D gene: TRBD1; clone size: .; J gene: TRBJ2-7; V gene: TRBV6-5; CDR3 protein: CASSFTGGQEQYF; CDR3 DNA: TGTGCCAGCAGTTTCACAGGGGGGCAAGAGCAGTACTTC
D gene: .; clone size: few; J gene: TRBJ1-1; V gene: TRBV19; CDR3 protein: CASRSSGAEGYTEAFF; CDR3 DNA: TGTGCCAGTAGATCCTCCGGGGCGGAGGGATACACTGAAGCTTTCTTT
D gene: TRBD1; clone size: .; J gene: TRBJ2-3; V gene: TRBV11-3; CDR3 protein: CASSFRGQGARDTQYF; CDR3 DNA: TGTGCCAGCAGCTTCAGGGGGCAGGGTGCGAGAGATACGCAGTATTTT
D gene: TRBD2; clone size: .; J gene: TRBJ2-5; V gene: TRBV27; CDR3 protein: CASSFRTSGRIHF; CDR3 DNA: TGTGCCAGCAGTTTTCGAACTAGCGGGAGGATTCACTTC
D gene: .; clone size: .; J gene: TRBJ2-2; V gene: TRBV4-1; CDR3 protein: CASSLSSRDTGELFF; CDR3 DNA: TGCGCCAGCAGCCTATCCTCGAGGGACACCGGGGAGCTGTTTTTT
D gene: TRBD2; clone size: .; J gene: TRBJ2-7; V gene: TRBV7-8; CDR3 protein: CASSFNTGGTSGDYEQYF; CDR3 DNA: TGTGCCAGCAGCTTTAATACCGGGGGGACTAGCGGGGACTACGAGCAGTACTTC
D gene: TRBD1; clone size: few; J gene: TRBJ1-6; V gene: TRBV19; CDR3 protein: CASGQGQGNSPLHF; CDR3 DNA: TGTGCCAGTGGGCAGGGACAGGGAAATTCACCCCTCCACTTT
D gene: TRBD1; clone size: .; J gene: TRBJ2-6; V gene: TRBV10-2; CDR3 protein: CASKDLGQLSGANVLTF; CDR3 DNA: TGCGCCAGCAAGGATTTGGGACAGCTCTCTGGGGCCAACGTCCTGACTTTC
D gene: .; clone size: few; J gene: TRBJ2-7; V gene: TRBV7-9; CDR3 protein: CASTISRGVNSYEQYF; CDR3 DNA: TGTGCCAGCACTATTAGCAGGGGAGTAAACTCCTACGAGCAGTACTTC
D gene: .; clone size: medium-sized; J gene: TRBJ1-5; V gene: TRBV19; CDR3 protein: CATSGLVGQPQHF; CDR3 DNA: TGTGCGACTAGCGGGCTAGTCGGGCAGCCCCAGCATTTT
D gene: .; clone size: .; J gene: TRBJ2-3; V gene: TRBV7-7; CDR3 protein: CASSLGPRTDTQYF; CDR3 DNA: TGTGCTAGCAGCTTAGGGCCCCGCACAGATACGCAGTATTTT
D gene: TRBD2; clone size: .; J gene: TRBJ2-1; V gene: TRBV5-4; CDR3 protein: CASRTSGESTEQFF; CDR3 DNA: TGTGCCAGCAGGACCAGCGGGGAATCGACTGAGCAGTTCTTC
D gene: .; clone size: .; J gene: TRBJ1-6; V gene: TRBV7-2; CDR3 protein: CASSLGGGSPLHF; CDR3 DNA: TGTGCCAGCAGCTTAGGGGGCGGTTCACCCCTCCACTTT
D gene: TRBD1; clone size: .; J gene: TRBJ1-5; V gene: TRBV19; CDR3 protein: CASSPGTGRGSNQPQHF; CDR3 DNA: TGTGCCAGTAGTCCCGGGACAGGGCGTGGGAGCAATCAGCCCCAGCATTTT
D gene: .; clone size: .; J gene: TRBJ2-7; V gene: TRBV5-1; CDR3 protein: CASSLGGPGDEQYF; CDR3 DNA: TGCGCCAGCAGCTTGGGGGGCCCGGGCGACGAGCAGTACTTC
D gene: .; clone size: .; J gene: TRBJ2-5; V gene: TRBV23-1; CDR3 protein: CASSEPWVQGEETQYF; CDR3 DNA: TGCGCCAGCAGTGAACCCTGGGTACAGGGAGAAGAGACCCAGTACTTC
D gene: .; clone size: .; J gene: TRBJ1-3; V gene: TRBV19; CDR3 protein: CASSIRDTAKDTIYF; CDR3 DNA: TGTGCCAGTAGTATCAGGGACACTGCCAAGGACACCATATATTTT
D gene: .; clone size: .; J gene: TRBJ1-1; V gene: TRBV5-4; CDR3 protein: CASSFPGPGESKAFF; CDR3 DNA: TGTGCCAGCAGCTTCCCGGGCCCGGGAGAGTCGAAAGCTTTCTTT
D gene: .; clone size: .; J gene: TRBJ1-2; V gene: TRBV29-1; CDR3 protein: CSVAEPGIYGYTF; CDR3 DNA: TGCAGCGTTGCGGAACCCGGGATCTATGGCTACACCTTC
D gene: TRBD2; clone size: .; J gene: TRBJ2-3; V gene: TRBV19; CDR3 protein: CASSIFSGASTDTQYF; CDR3 DNA: TGTGCCAGTAGTATATTCAGCGGGGCAAGCACAGATACGCAGTATTTT
D gene: .; clone size: .; J gene: TRBJ2-1; V gene: TRBV6-1; CDR3 protein: CASSIRGTYNEQFF; CDR3 DNA: TGTGCCAGCAGTATTAGGGGGACCTACAATGAGCAGTTCTTC
D gene: .; clone size: few; J gene: TRBJ1-2; V gene: TRBV5-6; CDR3 protein: CASSLDGGQGTNYGYTF; CDR3 DNA: TGTGCCAGCAGCTTGGACGGGGGGCAGGGCACTAACTATGGCTACACCTTC
D gene: .; clone size: .; J gene: TRBJ2-7; V gene: TRBV4-2; CDR3 protein: CASSQDGTYEQYF; CDR3 DNA: TGTGCCAGCAGCCAAGATGGGACTTACGAGCAGTACTTC
D gene: TRBD2; clone size: few; J gene: TRBJ2-5; V gene: TRBV2; CDR3 protein: CASSGLAIGETQYF; CDR3 DNA: TGTGCCAGCTCGGGACTAGCTATAGGAGAGACCCAGTACTTC
D gene: .; clone size: few; J gene: TRBJ1-1; V gene: TRBV5-6; CDR3 protein: CASSLRGRTEAFF; CDR3 DNA: TGTGCCAGCAGCTTGCGGGGAAGGACTGAAGCTTTCTTT
D gene: .; clone size: .; J gene: TRBJ2-5; V gene: TRBV9; CDR3 protein: CASSPAGGSQETQYF; CDR3 DNA: TGTGCCAGCTCCCCGGCGGGCGGTTCCCAAGAGACCCAGTACTTC
D gene: TRBD2; clone size: .; J gene: TRBJ2-3; V gene: TRBV7-2; CDR3 protein: CASSYSGTSTDTQYF; CDR3 DNA: TGTGCCAGCAGCTATAGCGGGACTAGCACAGATACGCAGTATTTT
D gene: .; clone size: .; J gene: TRBJ1-1; V gene: TRBV19; CDR3 protein: CASRLGHMNTEAFF; CDR3 DNA: TGTGCCAGTAGATTGGGCCACATGAACACTGAAGCTTTCTTT
D gene: .; clone size: .; J gene: TRBJ1-5; V gene: TRBV5-6; CDR3 protein: CASSLGRGLDQPQHF; CDR3 DNA: TGTGCCAGCAGCTTGGGGCGGGGGCTGGATCAGCCCCAGCATTTT
D gene: TRBD1; clone size: .; J gene: TRBJ2-7; V gene: TRBV29-1; CDR3 protein: CSVEAGTGVSYEQYF; CDR3 DNA: TGCAGCGTTGAGGCCGGGACAGGGGTTTCCTACGAGCAGTACTTC
D gene: .; clone size: .; J gene: TRBJ2-7; V gene: TRBV5-1; CDR3 protein: CASSKQGDNSYEQYF; CDR3 DNA: TGCGCCAGCAGCAAGCAAGGGGACAACTCCTACGAGCAGTACTTC
D gene: TRBD1; clone size: .; J gene: TRBJ1-1; V gene: TRBV4-1; CDR3 protein: CASSQRGPGGETEAFF; CDR3 DNA: TGCGCCAGCAGCCAGAGGGGGCCCGGGGGGGAGACTGAAGCTTTCTTT
D gene: TRBD1; clone size: .; J gene: TRBJ1-4; V gene: TRBV2; CDR3 protein: CASKGQNNEKLFF; CDR3 DNA: TGTGCCTCCAAGGGACAGAATAATGAAAAACTGTTTTTT
D gene: .; clone size: .; J gene: TRBJ2-5; V gene: TRBV7-2; CDR3 protein: CASSLDSGSQYF; CDR3 DNA: TGTGCCAGCAGCTTAGATTCGGGGAGCCAGTACTTC
D gene: TRBD1; clone size: once; J gene: TRBJ2-2; V gene: TRBV11-3; CDR3 protein: CASSLQGLANTGELFF; CDR3 DNA: TGTGCCAGCAGCCTACAGGGGCTAGCGAACACCGGGGAGCTGTTTTTT
D gene: .; clone size: once; J gene: TRBJ2-1; V gene: TRBV9; CDR3 protein: CASSPQGVHNEQFF; CDR3 DNA: TGTGCCAGCAGCCCACAGGGTGTGCACAATGAGCAGTTCTTC
D gene: .; clone size: .; J gene: TRBJ2-3; V gene: TRBV5-1; CDR3 protein: CASSRGLETDTQYF; CDR3 DNA: TGCGCCAGCAGTCGGGGGTTAGAGACAGATACGCAGTATTTT
D gene: TRBD1; clone size: once; J gene: TRBJ1-1; V gene: TRBV7-8; CDR3 protein: CASTQRGRMNTEAFF; CDR3 DNA: TGTGCCAGCACCCAAAGGGGGCGGATGAACACTGAAGCTTTCTTT
D gene: TRBD1; clone size: .; J gene: TRBJ1-6; V gene: TRBV5-1; CDR3 protein: CASSLLRQGQGPLHF; CDR3 DNA: TGCGCCAGCAGCTTGCTCCGACAGGGTCAGGGACCCCTCCACTTT
D gene: TRBD2; clone size: .; J gene: TRBJ2-3; V gene: TRBV4-1; CDR3 protein: CASSQLPGLGDTQYF; CDR3 DNA: TGCGCCAGCAGCCAACTGCCGGGACTAGGGGATACGCAGTATTTT
D gene: .; clone size: few; J gene: TRBJ1-5; V gene: TRBV19; CDR3 protein: CASSVQEGDQPQHF; CDR3 DNA: TGTGCCAGTAGTGTCCAGGAAGGGGATCAGCCCCAGCATTTT
D gene: .; clone size: .; J gene: TRBJ1-2; V gene: TRBV11-3; CDR3 protein: CASSLAGIYGYTF; CDR3 DNA: TGTGCCAGCAGCTTAGCGGGGATCTATGGCTACACCTTC
D gene: TRBD1; clone size: .; J gene: TRBJ2-7; V gene: TRBV18; CDR3 protein: CASSPPSRDRGGEQYF; CDR3 DNA: TGTGCCAGCTCACCACCGTCCCGGGACAGGGGAGGCGAGCAGTACTTC
D gene: .; clone size: .; J gene: TRBJ1-5; V gene: TRBV7-2; CDR3 protein: CASSQGSGGNQPQHF; CDR3 DNA: TGTGCCAGCAGCCAGGGAAGTGGGGGCAATCAGCCCCAGCATTTT
D gene: .; clone size: .; J gene: TRBJ1-3; V gene: TRBV7-2; CDR3 protein: CASSLAQAVSGNTIYF; CDR3 DNA: TGTGCCAGCAGCTTAGCACAGGCTGTTTCTGGAAACACCATATATTTT
D gene: .; clone size: .; J gene: TRBJ1-2; V gene: TRBV19; CDR3 protein: CASREIGYTF; CDR3 DNA: TGTGCCAGTAGAGAGATTGGCTACACCTTC
D gene: TRBD1; clone size: .; J gene: TRBJ2-5; V gene: TRBV5-6; CDR3 protein: CASSLIQGAETQYF; CDR3 DNA: TGTGCCAGCAGCTTGATACAGGGGGCAGAGACCCAGTACTTC